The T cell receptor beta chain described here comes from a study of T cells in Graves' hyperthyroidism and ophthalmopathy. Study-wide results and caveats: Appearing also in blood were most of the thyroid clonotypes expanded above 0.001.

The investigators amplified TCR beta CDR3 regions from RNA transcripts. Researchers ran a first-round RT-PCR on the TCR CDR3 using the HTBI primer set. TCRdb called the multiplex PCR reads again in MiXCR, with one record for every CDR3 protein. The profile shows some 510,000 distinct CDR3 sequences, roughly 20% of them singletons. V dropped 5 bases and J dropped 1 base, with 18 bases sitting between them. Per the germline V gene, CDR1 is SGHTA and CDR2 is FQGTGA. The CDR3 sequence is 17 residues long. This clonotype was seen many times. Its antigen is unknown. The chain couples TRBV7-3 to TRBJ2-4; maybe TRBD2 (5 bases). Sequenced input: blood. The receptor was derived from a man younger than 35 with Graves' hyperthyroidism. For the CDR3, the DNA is TGTGCCAGCAGCCCCTCCCCCAGAGGGTGGGCCAAAAACATTCAGTACTTC. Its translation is CASSPSPRGWAKNIQYF.